These 15 T cell receptor beta chains share one sample of origin, sequenced in a study of T-cell reconstitution after alpha-beta-depleted transplantation in children. Unique molecular identifiers were used in preparing the TCRbeta library. TCRdb reprocessed the PCR reads via MiXCR and lists one record per CDR3 protein. This sample yields more than 3,000 distinct CDR3 sequences, of which 22% are seen a single time; 24% belongs to the top ten. The sequenced sample was PBMCs, mostly from graft donor cells, obtained 60 days after TCRalphabeta/CD19-depleted stem cell transplant. The receptors here all came from a male patient between 2 and 9 years old who had a stem cell transplant for acute lymphoblastic leukemia, so the T cells may come from the graft donor.

In its sample, this clonotype ranks as medium-sized. J is TRBJ2-2 and V is TRBV7-9; D possibly corresponds to TRBD1 (5 bases). In germline, CDR1 is SEHNR, CDR2 FQNEAQ (reference sequence). This CDR3 has 15 residues. V was shortened by 1 base and J by 3 bases, with 9 bases between the two germline ends. In nucleotides, the CDR3 is TGTGCCAGCAGCTTAGTATGGGGCGACACCGGGGAGCTGTTTTTT. Translated: CASSLVWGDTGELFF.

This clonotype was seen a single time. The chain has TRBV6-2 or TRBV6-3 and TRBJ1-6, with 11 bases that match TRBD1. CDR1 and CDR2 from the germline V gene are MNHEY and SVGEGT. Trimming cost V 4 bases and J 5 bases; bases outside gene matches: 1. The CDR3 runs to 15 residues. Written as DNA, the CDR3 is TGTGCCAGCAGTTTGGGACAGGGGGATAATTCACCCCTCCACTTT. Its protein product is CASSLGQGDNSPLHF.

This clonotype was counted ten times or more. The chain employs TRBV7-8 and TRBJ2-6; 8 nucleotides agree with TRBD2. This CDR3 is built from 19 residues. Trimming cost V 5 bases and J 1 base; bases outside gene matches: 13. Germline V gene data show CDR1 as SGHVS and CDR2 as FQNEAQ. The CDR3 loop reads CASSPRTGGEGSGANVLTF. DNA for the CDR3: TGTGCCAGCAGCCCGCGAACGGGGGGGGAAGGGTCTGGGGCCAACGTCCTGACTTTC.

By its share, this clonotype is medium-sized. The chain joins TRBV29-1 to TRBJ1-5, with 8 bases that match TRBD1. Trimming took 2 bases from V and 2 from J; bases not matched to a gene: 11. The germline CDR1 and CDR2 sequences are SQVTM and ANQGSEA. This CDR3 is built from 17 residues. For the CDR3, the DNA is TGCAGCGTTGAAACGGACAGGGACTACCGGGGCAATCAGCCCCAGCATTTT. As protein: CSVETDRDYRGNQPQHF. The whole variable domain, remainder taken from reference TRBV29-1 and TRBJ1-5, is SAVISQKPSRDICQRGTSLTIQCQVDSQVTMMFWYRQQPGQSLTLIATANQGSEATYESGFVIDKFPISRPNLTFSTLTVSNMSPEDSSIYLCSVETDRDYRGNQPQHFGDGTRLSIL.

This clonotype counts as medium-sized. The chain uses TRBV4-3 and TRBJ1-2; tentatively, D is TRBD1 (5 bases). CDR1 is LGHNA and CDR2 is YSLEER in the germline V gene. V lost 1 base and J lost 4, with 7 bases in between. The CDR3 runs 13 residues. The CDR3 bases are TGCGCCAGCAGCCAAGCAGGGATCTATGGCTACACCTTC. Its translation: CASSQAGIYGYTF.

By sample fraction, this clonotype is medium-sized (0.01 to 0.1%). The chain recombines TRBV27 with TRBJ2-7; D not certain. V was cut by 1 base and J by 2 bases, with 9 bases left in between. The CDR3 is 14 amino acids. Germline CDR1 reads MNHEY; CDR2 reads SMNVEV (reference sequence). CDR3 region: CASSLLGKAYEQYF. The CDR3 region has the DNA TGTGCCAGCAGTTTATTGGGAAAGGCCTACGAGCAGTACTTC.

There are many counts of this clonotype. The CDR3 DNA follows: TGTGCCAGCAGGCCTGGCGGATACGGTATCACCGGGGAGCTGTTTTTT. The encoded protein is CASRPGGYGITGELFF. This sequence joins TRBV11-2 and TRBJ2-2; no clear D. This CDR3 spans 16 amino acids. Germline CDR1 SGHAT, CDR2 FQNNGV. V was pared by 6 bases and J by 4 bases, with 18 bases between. The full variable domain, in which reference TRBV11-2 and TRBJ2-2 provide the parts outside the CDR3, is EAGVAQSPRYKIIEKRQSVAFWCNPISGHATLYWYQQILGQGPKLLIQFQNNGVVDDSQLPKDRFSAERLKGVDSTLKIQPAKLEDSAVYLCASRPGGYGITGELFFGEGSRLTVL.

This clonotype is labeled medium-sized. This chain connects TRBV11-1 to TRBJ2-1; D remains ambiguous. This CDR3 has 11 amino acids. The germline gives CDR1 SGHAT, CDR2 FQDESV (reference sequence). Trimming cost V 5 bases and J 8 bases, with 7 bases left between them. The CDR3 spells CASSPRYEQFF. In DNA, the CDR3 is TGTGCCAGCAGCCCTAGATATGAGCAGTTCTTC.

By sample share, this clonotype is medium-sized. This rearrangement joins TRBV27 to TRBJ2-7; D ambiguous. The CDR3 has 13 residues. Germline values: CDR1 MNHEY, CDR2 SMNVEV (reference sequence). Deletions cut 4 bases from V and 3 bases from J, with 10 bases between. Here the CDR3 DNA reads TGTGCCAGCAGTTCGTGGGATAACTACGAGCAGTACTTC. Amino acid sequence: CASSSWDNYEQYF.

This clonotype is medium-sized. The CDR3: CASSLQGGNTEAFF. DNA for the CDR3: TGTGCCAGCAGCTTACAGGGAGGGAACACTGAAGCTTTCTTT. The chain uses TRBV7-3 and TRBJ1-1; D is perhaps TRBD1 (5 bases). CDR1 and CDR2 (germline): SGHTA, FQGTGA. Trimming removed 2 bases at V and 1 base at J, with 8 bases between. There are 14 residues in the CDR3.

This clonotype was counted at least ten times. J is TRBJ1-5 and V is TRBV13; TRBD1 is a possible D gene (6 bases). Trimming cost V 5 bases and J 1 base, with 9 bases left between them. Per the germline V gene, CDR1 is PRHDT and CDR2 is FYEKMQ (reference sequence). This CDR3 contains 14 residues. The CDR3 DNA is TGTGCCAGCAGCCGAGGACAGAGCAATCAGCCCCAGCATTTT. Amino acids: CASSRGQSNQPQHF.

This clonotype was observed at least ten times. The rearrangement joins TRBV6-5 to TRBJ2-1; 7 nucleotides align to TRBD2. CDR3 length: 18 residues. V dropped 0 bases and J dropped 6; count of bases not matched to a gene: 14. The V gene's germline CDR1 is MNHEY and CDR2 SVGAGI. Written as DNA, the CDR3 is TGTGCCAGCAGTTACTCCCTGGGGTTGGCGGGAGCAGGCAATGAGCAGTTCTTC. Translating it yields CASSYSLGLAGAGNEQFF.

By proportion, this clonotype is medium-sized (0.01 to 0.1%). The chain recombines TRBV28 with TRBJ2-7; the D call may be TRBD1 or TRBD2 (6 bases each). CDR3 length: 16 residues. Trimming took 5 bases from V and 2 from J, leaving 19 bases between them. The germline V gene has CDR1 MDHEN and CDR2 SYDVKM. CDR3: CASSPWWQGRPYEQYF. CDR3 in DNA: TGTGCCAGCAGTCCGTGGTGGCAGGGGAGGCCCTACGAGCAGTACTTC.

V gene TRBV5-1 combines with J gene TRBJ2-7; 13 bases match TRBD2. Germline trimming cut 9 bases from V and 0 bases from J; bases unmatched to any gene: 18. Per germline, CDR1 SGHRS and CDR2 YFSETQ. The CDR3 contains 19 residues. CDR3: CAMGSRKLAGGKDSYEQYF. The CDR3 bases are TGCGCCATGGGCTCAAGGAAACTAGCGGGAGGGAAGGACTCCTACGAGCAGTACTTC.

By sample share, this clonotype is large. The chain is built from TRBV5-5 and TRBJ1-1; 8 positions agree with TRBD1. The germline CDR1 and CDR2 sequences are SGHKS and YYEKEE (reference sequence). This CDR3 is 17 amino acids long. V lost 4 bases and J lost 1; bases outside the gene matches: 12. CDR3 loop: CASSRTLTGASNTEAFF. The CDR3 coding sequence is TGTGCCAGCAGCCGGACGTTGACAGGGGCCTCGAACACTGAAGCTTTCTTT. Full variable domain (missing parts from reference TRBV5-5 and TRBJ1-1): DAGVTQSPTHLIKTRGQQVTLRCSPISGHKSVSWYQQVLGQGPQFIFQYYEKEERGRGNFPDRFSARQFPNYSSELNVNALLLGDSALYLCASSRTLTGASNTEAFFGQGTRLTVV.